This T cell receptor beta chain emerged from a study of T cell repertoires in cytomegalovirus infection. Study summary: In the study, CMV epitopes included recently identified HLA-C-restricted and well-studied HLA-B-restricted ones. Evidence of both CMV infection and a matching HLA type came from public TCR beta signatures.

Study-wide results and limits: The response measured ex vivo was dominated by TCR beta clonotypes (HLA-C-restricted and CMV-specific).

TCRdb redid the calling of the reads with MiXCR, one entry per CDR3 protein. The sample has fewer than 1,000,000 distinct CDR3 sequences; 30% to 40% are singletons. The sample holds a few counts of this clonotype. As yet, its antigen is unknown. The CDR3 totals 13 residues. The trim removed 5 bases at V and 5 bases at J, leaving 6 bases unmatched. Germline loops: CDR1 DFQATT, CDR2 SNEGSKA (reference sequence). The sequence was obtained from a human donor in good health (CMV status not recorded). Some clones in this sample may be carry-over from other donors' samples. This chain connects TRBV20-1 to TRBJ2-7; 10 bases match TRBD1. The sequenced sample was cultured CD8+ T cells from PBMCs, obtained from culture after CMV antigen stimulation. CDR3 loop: CSALDRGYHEQYF. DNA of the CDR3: TGCAGTGCTCTGGACAGGGGGTACCACGAGCAGTACTTC.